The 7 T cell receptor beta chains reported below all come from one sample, sequenced in a study of T cell changes during pregnancy in multiple sclerosis. Assay: immunoSEQ multiplex PCR; the TCRdb copy retains only in-frame clones and omits some. The sample lists tens of thousands of clones, about 93% occurring once. The specimen comprised peripheral blood, sampled in the third trimester of pregnancy. Source of these receptors: a female donor with multiple sclerosis, enrolled in a pregnancy study.

The V gene is TRBV29-1, the J gene TRBJ2-5; D call uncertain. The V end was cut by 4 bases, the J end by 1 base, with 7 bases between. CDR1 is SQVTM, CDR2 ANQGSEA, per germline. CDR3 length: 12 residues. The DNA for the CDR3 is TGCAGCGTTGGTCACTTCCAAGAGACCCAGTACTTC. Translated: CSVGHFQETQYF.

The rearrangement links TRBV6-1 to TRBJ2-5; 9 bases are a match to TRBD2. Trimming at V came to 1 base and at J to 1 base, leaving 1 base not matched to a gene. This CDR3 is 15 amino acids long. Germline assignment: CDR1 MNHNS and CDR2 SASEGT. The CDR3 DNA reads TGTGCCAGCAGTGAAGTAGCGGGGGCCCAAGAGACCCAGTACTTC. It yields the protein CASSEVAGAQETQYF.

The gene calls are TRBV5-1 and TRBJ2-2; 13 positions match TRBD2. CDR3 size: 16 residues. Trimming cost V 3 bases and J 4 bases; bases outside gene matches: 3. CDR1 SGHRS and CDR2 YFSETQ come from the germline V gene. Written as DNA, the CDR3 is TGCGCCAGCAGCTCGGGACTAGCGGGAATCACCGGGGAGCTGTTTTTT. Its translation is CASSSGLAGITGELFF.

The count of this clone is one. The V and J genes are TRBV7-2 and TRBJ1-1; D not certain. Germline-derived CDR1 and CDR2 are SGHTA and FQGNSA. The CDR3 is 12 amino acids. With 8 bases removed from V and 6 bases from J, the gap between germline ends came to 13 bases. CDR3 sequence: CASRGGWAEAFF. The CDR3 nucleotides read TGTGCCAGCCGTGGAGGGTGGGCTGAAGCTTTCTTT.

This rearrangement joins TRBV5-1 to TRBJ1-1; D uncertain. The V and J ends lost 3 bases and 4 bases respectively, with 13 bases between them. Germline assignment: CDR1 SGHRS and CDR2 YFSETQ. The CDR3 covers 14 residues. CDR3 DNA: TGCGCCAGCAGCTCGCTGGGAGTAGGCACTGAAGCTTTCTTT. It yields the protein CASSSLGVGTEAFF. The full variable domain, its missing parts supplied by reference TRBV5-1 and TRBJ1-1, is KAGVTQTPRYLIKTRGQQVTLSCSPISGHRSVSWYQQTPGQGLQFLFEYFSETQRNKGNFPGRFSGRQFSNSRSEMNVSTLELGDSALYLCASSSLGVGTEAFFGQGTRLTVV.

This clone has just a few counts. This sequence joins TRBV19 and TRBJ2-2, with a weak D call TRBD2 (6 bases). V lost 4 bases to trimming and J lost 6 bases, with 15 bases between them. Germline-derived CDR1 and CDR2 are LNHDA and SQIVND (reference sequence). The CDR3 length is 15 residues. The CDR3 DNA reads TGTGCCAGTAGTAATATGGGGGGAATGGCCGGGGAGCTGTTTTTT. It is translated as CASSNMGGMAGELFF.

The chain joins TRBV13 to TRBJ2-1; the D is unclear. V was pared by 2 bases and J by 6 bases, with 11 bases between. Germline V CDR1 and CDR2: PRHDT, FYEKMQ (reference sequence). This CDR3 contains 14 residues. Here the CDR3 reads CASSLLLSRNEQFF. The CDR3 DNA sequence: TGTGCCAGCAGCTTATTACTAAGCCGCAATGAGCAGTTCTTC.